Presented here are 17 T cell receptor beta chains from one specimen sequenced in a study of memory CD4+ T cells and cytomegalovirus serostatus (dated by TCRdb to between 2018 and 2021). Single viable CD3+CD4+CD8-CD45RO+ cells were sorted as memory CD4+ T cells on a FACSAria II. Receptor libraries were prepared by the immunoSEQ multiplex PCR assay. TCRdb took over this immuneACCESS table, retaining in-frame rearrangements with V and J assigned. Such tables are incomplete; in checked studies, under half of the missing clones stem from an unresolved V gene, and the remainder is unexplained. Recorded for this sample are 54,000 or so clones; about 81% of them occurred a single time. The top ten hold more than 0.85% of the sample. The sample was memory CD4+ T cells from blood. The receptors stem from an adult in good health and CMV-seronegative.

CDR3 DNA: TGTGCCAGCAGCCAAGCGCCCGGGTTTGGCTACACCTTC. Protein: CASSQAPGFGYTF. J is TRBJ1-2 and V is TRBV14; D uncertain. Trimming cost V 1 base and J 7 bases, with 10 bases left between them. CDR1 and CDR2 (germline): SGHDN, FVKESK. The CDR3 length is 13 residues.

The J gene is TRBJ2-3, the V gene TRBV6-5; D is possibly TRBD1 or TRBD2 (6 bases each). V was trimmed by 6 bases and J by 1 base, leaving 8 bases between them. The CDR3 totals 13 residues. Germline lookup yields CDR1 MNHEY and CDR2 SVGAGI. The CDR3 loop reads CASRRGGTDTQYF. CDR3 bases: TGTGCCAGCAGGAGGGGGGGCACAGATACGCAGTATTTT.

This chain uses TRBV18 with TRBJ2-1; D remains unclear. V lost 3 bases to trimming and J lost 7 bases, with 7 bases between them. Germline loops: CDR1 KGHSH, CDR2 LQKENI. The CDR3 extends over 12 amino acids. This CDR3 reads CASSPGVNEQFF. The CDR3 nucleotides are TGTGCCAGCTCACCGGGCGTTAATGAGCAGTTCTTC.

V and J are TRBV25-1 and TRBJ2-5; D gene uncertain. V was trimmed by 4 bases and J by 0 bases, leaving 9 bases between them. CDR1 is MGHDK, CDR2 SYGVNS, per germline. The CDR3 has 14 residues. CDR3 sequence reads: CASSGFGNQETQYF. In DNA, the CDR3 is TGTGCCAGCAGTGGGTTTGGGAACCAAGAGACCCAGTACTTC.

The rearrangement joins TRBV11-2 to TRBJ2-5; tentatively, D is TRBD2 (7 bases). CDR1 is SGHAT, CDR2 FQNNGV, per germline. CDR3 length equals 15 residues. V lost 5 bases and J 1 base, leaving 14 bases between the germline ends. For the CDR3, the DNA is TGTGCCAGCAGCCGGATTCGGGGGGCCCAAGAGACCCAGTACTTC. Protein product: CASSRIRGAQETQYF.

This clone showed up just once. The rearrangement links TRBV18 to TRBJ2-2; D uncertain. V gave up 0 bases and J gave up 5 bases, with 13 bases separating them. The CDR3 is made up of 16 amino acids. Per germline, CDR1 KGHSH and CDR2 LQKENI. The CDR3, as DNA: TGTGCCAGCTCACCACCAGGCCTTAAGGTTACCGGGGAGCTGTTTTTT. Translation: CASSPPGLKVTGELFF.

V is TRBV4-3 and J is TRBJ1-2, with D possibly being TRBD1 (6 bases). Between the trimmed V and J ends, which lost 5 bases and 7 bases, there was a span of 20 bases. Germline values: CDR1 LGHNA, CDR2 YSLEER. The CDR3 totals 15 residues. The CDR3 here is CASSEPRGLVAGYTF. CDR3 sequence (DNA): TGCGCCAGCAGCGAACCCAGGGGTCTTGTAGCTGGCTACACCTTC.

This rearrangement joins TRBV18 to TRBJ2-2; D is unclear. Germline CDR1 is KGHSH and CDR2 is LQKENI. The CDR3 spans 13 residues. The V and J ends lost 0 bases and 5 bases respectively, with 4 bases between them. In DNA, the CDR3 is TGTGCCAGCTCACCACCTATTACCGGGGAGCTGTTTTTT. Amino acid sequence: CASSPPITGELFF.

The chain has TRBV2 and TRBJ1-3; no reliable D call. Trimming took off 1 base at V and 4 bases at J, with 8 bases between the two ends. The CDR3 extends over 14 amino acids. The germline V gene encodes CDR1 SNHLY and CDR2 FYNNEI. The CDR3 reads CASSEEQLGNTIYF. The CDR3 DNA is TGTGCCAGCAGTGAAGAACAGCTAGGAAACACCATATATTTT.

The V and J genes are TRBV5-1 and TRBJ2-5; D gene uncertain. Trimming shortened V by 2 bases and J by 2 bases, and 16 bases separated the two germline ends. CDR1 and CDR2 (germline): SGHRS, YFSETQ. The CDR3 covers 16 residues. CDR3 bases: TGCGCCAGCAGCTTAGCAATTGGGCGCCAGCAAGAGACCCAGTACTTC. The encoded protein is CASSLAIGRQQETQYF. The variable domain in full, completed from reference TRBV5-1 and TRBJ2-5, reads KAGVTQTPRYLIKTRGQQVTLSCSPISGHRSVSWYQQTPGQGLQFLFEYFSETQRNKGNFPGRFSGRQFSNSRSEMNVSTLELGDSALYLCASSLAIGRQQETQYFGPGTRLLVL.

This clone was recorded a few times. V is TRBV7-3 and J is TRBJ2-1; TRBD2 is a possible D gene (5 bases). CDR1 is SGHTA and CDR2 is FQGTGA in the germline V gene. V was shortened by 4 bases and J by 0 bases, with 13 bases between the two germline ends. This CDR3 contains 16 residues. This chain's CDR3 is CASSSEADPSYNEQFF. In DNA form, the CDR3 reads TGTGCCAGCAGCTCCGAAGCGGACCCCTCCTACAATGAGCAGTTCTTC.

The V gene is TRBV29-1, the J gene TRBJ2-3; tentative D call: TRBD2 (6 bases). Looked up from germline, CDR1 is SQVTM and CDR2 is ANQGSEA. The CDR3 is 14 amino acids. V lost 1 base and J 4 bases, leaving 12 bases between the germline ends. As DNA, the CDR3 is TGCAGCGTTGAAGCTCGGGAGTCTCCAGATACGCAGTATTTT. Amino acids: CSVEARESPDTQYF.

This sequence joins TRBV29-1 and TRBJ2-7; no clear D. V lost 6 bases and J 3 bases, leaving 12 bases between the germline ends. In germline, CDR1 is SQVTM, CDR2 ANQGSEA. The CDR3 has 12 residues. The DNA for the CDR3 is TGCAGCGTCTTAACCTTTAACTACGAGCAGTACTTC. It yields the protein CSVLTFNYEQYF.

The DNA of the CDR3 is TGTGCCACTAAGCCGGACGCCCGGAGGGGTTTTAGCAATCAGCCCCAGCATTTT. The encoded protein is CATKPDARRGFSNQPQHF. This rearrangement joins TRBV19 to TRBJ1-5; possibly TRBD1 for D (5 bases). The CDR3 has 18 amino acids. V was cut by 10 bases and J by 0 bases, with 25 bases left in between. From germline, CDR1 is LNHDA and CDR2 SQIVND (reference sequence).

This clone was counted a single time. Here the CDR3 DNA reads TGTGCCAGCAGCTTAAGGGAAGGGAGGAATGAAAAACTGTTTTTT. As protein: CASSLREGRNEKLFF. V and J are TRBV7-2 and TRBJ1-4; D gene unclear. This CDR3 contains 15 residues. V was clipped by 2 bases and J by 5 bases, with 12 bases between them. Germline V gene lookup returns CDR1 SGHTA and CDR2 FQGNSA. Using reference TRBV7-2 and TRBJ1-4 for the parts outside the CDR3, the full variable domain is GAGVSQSPSNKVTEKGKDVELRCDPISGHTALYWYRQSLGQGLEFLIYFQGNSAPDKSGLPSDRFSAERTGGSVSTLTIQRTQQEDSAVYLCASSLREGRNEKLFFGSGTQLSVL.

The chain employs TRBV27 and TRBJ2-2, with TRBD2 matching 9 bases. In germline, CDR1 is MNHEY, CDR2 SMNVEV (reference sequence). V shed 3 bases and J 3 bases; nucleotides not matched to a gene: 5. CDR3 length: 16 residues. The CDR3 loop is CASSLEGLAHTGELFF. For the CDR3, the DNA is TGTGCCAGCAGTTTGGAAGGACTAGCGCACACCGGGGAGCTGTTTTTT.

This rearrangement joins TRBV5-1 to TRBJ2-1; 8 bases fit TRBD1. Germline lookup yields CDR1 SGHRS and CDR2 YFSETQ. V was clipped by 4 bases and J by 6 bases; unmatched bases: 12. CDR3 length: 16 residues. DNA of the CDR3: TGCGCCAGCAGCCCGAGCATGGGACAGGTGGGCAATGAGCAGTTCTTC. Its translation is CASSPSMGQVGNEQFF.